The 29 T cell receptor beta chains in this list originate from one sample, sequenced in a study of blood T cells in healthy people across ages. Sample-barcoded 5' priming and a J-beta primer mix drove a second PCR of about 6 to 11 cycles. Via MiXCR, TCRdb re-called the 5' RACE reads, giving one row per CDR3 protein. The sample contains roughly 730,000 distinct CDR3 sequences, 56% of which appear only once. Sequencing input: blood. The source is a man aged 40-50 years in good health.

The rearrangement links TRBV19 to TRBJ2-2, with TRBD2 identical over 7 bases. Per the germline V gene, CDR1 is LNHDA and CDR2 is SQIVND (reference sequence). After removal of 6 bases from V and 3 bases from J, the junction contained 4 bases not matched to a gene. This CDR3 has 14 amino acids. Written as DNA, the CDR3 is TGTGCCAGTAGGAGTAGCGGGTACACCGGGGAGCTGTTTTTT. It specifies CASRSSGYTGELFF.

The chain combines TRBV24-1 with TRBJ2-3; D may be TRBD1 (5 bases). Trimming pared 0 bases from V and 2 bases from J, leaving 8 bases between. CDR3 length: 15 residues. CDR1 is KGHDR, CDR2 SFDVKD, per germline. The CDR3 DNA reads TGTGCCACCAGTGATTTGAAGGGGATCACAGATACGCAGTATTTT. Residues: CATSDLKGITDTQYF.

This clonotype was counted only a few times. This sequence joins TRBV21-1 and TRBJ2-5; the D call in the table, TRBD1, was not verified against the DNA. TRBV21-1 is a documented pseudogene. The CDR3 covers 19 residues. CDR3 loop: CASSKCRGQGEGKGETQYF. DNA for the CDR3: TGTGCCAGCAGCAAATGTAGAGGACAGGGTGAGGGGAAAGGAGAGACCCAGTACTTC.

The rearrangement links TRBV11-1 to TRBJ1-5; possibly TRBD1 for D (5 bases). The germline V and J ends were trimmed by 5 bases and 3 bases, with 14 bases remaining between them. Germline V gene lookup returns CDR1 SGHAT and CDR2 FQDESV (reference sequence). The CDR3 is 15 amino acids. Here the CDR3 reads CASSPGADNNQPQHF. The CDR3 region has the DNA TGTGCCAGCAGCCCTGGGGCAGACAACAATCAGCCCCAGCATTTT.

The rearrangement links TRBV7-9 to TRBJ1-2, with a possible D match to TRBD1 (5 bases). Trimming pared 3 bases from V and 12 bases from J, leaving 17 bases between. The CDR3 length is 13 residues. Looked up from germline, CDR1 is SEHNR and CDR2 is FQNEAQ (reference sequence). CDR3 sequence (DNA): TGTGCCAGCAGCTTCCCGGGACTGAATTTAGACACCTTC. Translated: CASSFPGLNLDTF.

This clonotype was seen once. The genes are TRBV7-2 and TRBJ2-1; 9 bases map to TRBD2. Trimming took 5 bases from V and 4 from J; bases not matched to a gene: 12. CDR3 length: 17 residues. CDR1 is SGHTA and CDR2 is FQGNSA in the germline V gene. Here the CDR3 DNA reads TGTGCCAGCAGCCCGGGACGAGCGGGAGGCTCTTACAATGAGCAGTTCTTC. It translates to CASSPGRAGGSYNEQFF.

This clonotype appeared many times. The rearrangement joins TRBV20-1 to TRBJ2-1; 12 bases are shared with TRBD2. There are 15 residues in the CDR3. Germline lookup yields CDR1 DFQATT and CDR2 SNEGSKA (reference sequence). The trim removed 4 bases at V and 9 bases at J, leaving 10 bases unmatched. CDR3 coding DNA: TGCAGTGCTATGACCCCTAGCGGGGGGGCCTCTGAGCAGTTCTTC. Encoded protein: CSAMTPSGGASEQFF.

V is TRBV4-1 and J is TRBJ2-4; 7 bases agree with TRBD2. Germline CDR1 MGHRA, CDR2 YSYEKL. V lost 6 bases, J lost 7 bases, and 6 bases stayed unmatched. This CDR3 comprises 13 residues. The CDR3 loop is CASSLGEGNIQYF. Here the CDR3 DNA reads TGCGCCAGCAGTCTCGGGGAGGGGAACATTCAGTACTTC.

The chain is built from TRBV29-1 and TRBJ2-7; 9 nucleotides agree with TRBD1. V shed 1 base, J shed 3 bases, and the junction held 1 base outside the gene matches. The CDR3 runs to 13 residues. CDR1 SQVTM and CDR2 ANQGSEA come from the germline V gene. The CDR3 DNA is TGCAGCGTTGAAGGACAGGGGGTCTACGAGCAGTACTTC. Protein: CSVEGQGVYEQYF.

This clonotype was counted a few times. The chain links TRBV18 to TRBJ1-1; TRBD1 might be the D (6 bases). Germline V lookup: CDR1 KGHSH, CDR2 LQKENI. V dropped 1 base and J dropped 4 bases, with 10 bases sitting between them. This CDR3 spans 14 amino acids. For the CDR3, the DNA is TGTGCCAGCTCACCACAGGGCAGGGGCACTGAAGCTTTCTTT. Protein product: CASSPQGRGTEAFF.

The J gene is TRBJ2-1, the V gene TRBV12-3 or TRBV12-4; 14 bases line up with TRBD2. The tail of the sequence fits TRBJ2-7 better, so the J call may be wrong. The CDR3 extends over 18 amino acids. DNA of the CDR3: TGTGCCAGCAGTTCGGGACTAGCGGGAGATGTCATTTACAATGAGCAGTACTTC. Amino acid sequence: CASSSGLAGDVIYNEQYF.

The chain combines TRBV20-1 with TRBJ1-1; no definite D call. Trimming shortened V by 1 base and J by 8 bases, and 17 bases separated the two germline ends. This CDR3 region has 14 residues. Germline-derived CDR1 and CDR2 are DFQATT and SNEGSKA (reference sequence). The DNA of the CDR3 is TGCAGTGCTAGAGCTTCCGTAATTTGGCAGGAAGCTTTCTTT. It codes for CSARASVIWQEAFF.

The chain uses TRBV4-3 and TRBJ2-6; D is unclear. The length of the CDR3 is 15 residues. Germline-derived CDR1 and CDR2 are LGHNA and YSLEER. V lost 4 bases and J lost 4, with 11 bases in between. CDR3 loop: CASSPGRFGANVLTF. For the CDR3, the DNA is TGCGCCAGCAGCCCCGGTCGATTCGGGGCCAACGTCCTGACTTTC.

V usage is TRBV15 and J usage is TRBJ2-5; 10 bases are shared with TRBD1. This CDR3 comprises 19 residues. After removal of 0 bases from V and 5 bases from J, the junction contained 15 bases not matched to a gene. Germline CDR1 is LNHNV and CDR2 is YYDKDF (reference sequence). Written as DNA, the CDR3 is TGTGCCACCAGCAGAGATCCCGTTCCGTTACCGGGACAGGGGGAGACCCAGTACTTC. This sequence encodes CATSRDPVPLPGQGETQYF.

The genes are TRBV27 and TRBJ2-7; D not certain. The germline V gene has CDR1 MNHEY and CDR2 SMNVEV (reference sequence). This CDR3 is 15 amino acids long. Trimming pared 1 base from V and 2 bases from J, leaving 12 bases between. The CDR3, as DNA: TGTGCCAGCAGTTTATATCTTGGGCAGACCTACGAGCAGTACTTC. It encodes CASSLYLGQTYEQYF.

J is TRBJ1-2 and V is TRBV5-1; D gene unclear. Trimming shortened V by 6 bases and J by 2 bases, and 14 bases separated the two germline ends. Germline V gene data show CDR1 as SGHRS and CDR2 as YFSETQ. The CDR3 runs 14 residues. CDR3: CASNEYDGNYGYTF. CDR3 nucleotides: TGCGCCAGCAACGAGTATGACGGGAACTATGGCTACACCTTC.

The chain has TRBV27 and TRBJ2-1; D not certain. V dropped 8 bases and J dropped 0 bases, with 11 bases sitting between them. CDR1 and CDR2 from the germline V gene are MNHEY and SMNVEV (reference sequence). The CDR3 totals 14 residues. The CDR3 loop is CASAAVSSYNEQFF. CDR3 coding DNA: TGTGCCAGCGCGGCAGTCAGCTCCTACAATGAGCAGTTCTTC.

V and J are TRBV7-2 and TRBJ1-5, with no clear D. Trimming shortened V by 3 bases and J by 4 bases, and 10 bases separated the two germline ends. This CDR3 has 14 residues. CDR1 and CDR2 from the germline V gene are SGHTA and FQGNSA. The CDR3 loop is CASSLGLNNQPQHF. CDR3 DNA sequence: TGTGCCAGCAGCTTGGGCCTCAATAATCAGCCCCAGCATTTT. The whole variable domain, filled in from reference TRBV7-2 and TRBJ1-5, reads GAGVSQSPSNKVTEKGKDVELRCDPISGHTALYWYRQSLGQGLEFLIYFQGNSAPDKSGLPSDRFSAERTGGSVSTLTIQRTQQEDSAVYLCASSLGLNNQPQHFGDGTRLSIL.

V is TRBV6-6 and J is TRBJ1-5; D unresolved. V lost 11 bases to trimming and J lost 3 bases, with 14 bases between them. CDR1 is MNHNY, CDR2 SVGAGI, per germline (reference sequence). This CDR3 contains 13 residues. CDR3 residues: CAGHKASNQPQHF. The DNA of the CDR3 is TGTGCCGGTCACAAGGCCTCCAATCAGCCCCAGCATTTT.

The gene calls are TRBV7-2 and TRBJ2-3, with D possibly TRBD1 on 6 matching bases. V lost 4 bases and J 2 bases, leaving 13 bases between the germline ends. CDR3 size: 15 residues. Germline V CDR1 and CDR2: SGHTA, FQGNSA. CDR3 amino acids: CASSWSGETTDTQYF. CDR3 nucleotides: TGTGCCAGCAGCTGGTCAGGGGAAACCACAGATACGCAGTATTTT.

The rearrangement links TRBV20-1 to TRBJ2-1; unclear D gene. Germline V gene lookup returns CDR1 DFQATT and CDR2 SNEGSKA (reference sequence). The CDR3 runs 12 residues. The V end was cut by 0 bases, the J end by 1 base, with 1 base between. In DNA, the CDR3 is TGCAGTGCTAGAGAATCCTACAATGAGCAGTTCTTC. Translation gives CSARESYNEQFF.

The rearrangement joins TRBV14 to TRBJ1-2; 8 bases are a match to TRBD1. The CDR3 extends over 15 amino acids. Germline CDR1 and CDR2: SGHDN and FVKESK. Trimming removed 1 base from V and 5 bases from J; junction bases left unmatched: 6. The CDR3 sequence: CASSQAGQENYGYTF. DNA of the CDR3: TGTGCCAGCAGCCAAGCGGGACAGGAAAATTATGGCTACACCTTC.

J is TRBJ2-4 and V is TRBV6-2 or TRBV6-3; D is perhaps TRBD2 (6 bases). Trimming pared 6 bases from V and 0 bases from J, leaving 12 bases between. Looked up from germline, CDR1 is MNHEY and CDR2 is SVGEGT. The CDR3 is 15 residues long. The CDR3 here is CASRLAGLAKNIQYF. DNA of the CDR3: TGTGCCAGCAGGTTGGCGGGGCTAGCCAAAAACATTCAGTACTTC.

This clonotype was seen a handful of times. The CDR3 nucleotides are TGCAGCGGGCTAGCGGGGGGCTACGAGCAGTACTTC. It is translated as CSGLAGGYEQYF. The V and J genes are TRBV29-1 and TRBJ2-7; 11 nucleotides match TRBD2. The length of the CDR3 is 12 residues. V dropped 7 bases and J dropped 3; count of bases not matched to a gene: 2. Germline lookup yields CDR1 SQVTM and CDR2 ANQGSEA.

This chain connects TRBV18 to TRBJ2-5; 10 nucleotides align to TRBD2. Unmatched junction bases numbered 5, after V lost 2 bases and J lost 5 bases. The CDR3 length is 15 residues. Germline loops: CDR1 KGHSH, CDR2 LQKENI. DNA for the CDR3: TGTGCCAGCTCACCATTAGCGGGAGGAACGGAGACCCAGTACTTC. It codes for CASSPLAGGTETQYF.

The rearrangement joins TRBV21-1 to TRBJ2-7; TRBD2 is the table's D call and was not checked against the DNA. TRBV21-1 has pseudogene status. This CDR3 is 16 amino acids long. The DNA of the CDR3 is TGTGCCAGCAGCAAAGTGACTAGCGGAGGCACCTACGAGCAGTACTTC. It translates to CASSKVTSGGTYEQYF.

This clonotype showed up just a few times. This chain links TRBV29-1 with TRBJ2-1; weak D call: TRBD1 (6 bases). Germline lookup yields CDR1 SQVTM and CDR2 ANQGSEA. V was clipped by 6 bases and J by 11 bases, with 14 bases between them. This CDR3 has 11 amino acids. This CDR3 reads CSVSRDTKQFF. In DNA, the CDR3 is TGCAGCGTCAGCCGGGACACAAAGCAGTTCTTC.

The chain combines TRBV4-3 with TRBJ1-4, with TRBD1 matching over 7 bases. The germline gives CDR1 LGHNA, CDR2 YSLEER. This CDR3 contains 15 residues. After removal of 0 bases from V and 6 bases from J, the junction contained 4 bases not matched to a gene. DNA for the CDR3: TGCGCCAGCAGCCAAGATCTAGGGGGCTATGAAAAACTGTTTTTT. This codes for CASSQDLGGYEKLFF.

This clonotype appeared once. This chain links TRBV3-1 with TRBJ2-5, with D possibly TRBD2 on 5 matching bases. V gave up 0 bases and J gave up 2 bases, with 10 bases separating them. The CDR3 has 15 amino acids. Germline V gene sequence: CDR1 LGHDT, CDR2 YNNKEL (reference sequence). DNA for the CDR3: TGTGCCAGCAGCCAAGATACCGGGAAACAAGAGACCCAGTACTTC. Its protein is CASSQDTGKQETQYF.